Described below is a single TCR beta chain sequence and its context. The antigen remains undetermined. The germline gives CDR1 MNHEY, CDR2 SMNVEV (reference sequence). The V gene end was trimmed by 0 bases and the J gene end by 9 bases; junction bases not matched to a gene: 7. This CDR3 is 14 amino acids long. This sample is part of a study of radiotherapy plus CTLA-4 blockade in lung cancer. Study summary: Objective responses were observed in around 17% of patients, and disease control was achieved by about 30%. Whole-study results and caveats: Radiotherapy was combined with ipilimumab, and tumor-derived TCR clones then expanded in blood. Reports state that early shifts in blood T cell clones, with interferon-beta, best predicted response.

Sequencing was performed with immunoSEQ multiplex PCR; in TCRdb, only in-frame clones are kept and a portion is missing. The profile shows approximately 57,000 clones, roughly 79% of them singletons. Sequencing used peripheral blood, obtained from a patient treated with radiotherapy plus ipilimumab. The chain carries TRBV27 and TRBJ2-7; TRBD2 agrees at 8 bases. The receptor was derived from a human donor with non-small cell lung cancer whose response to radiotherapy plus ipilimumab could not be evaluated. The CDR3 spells CASSLSYRGGGQYF. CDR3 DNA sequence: TGTGCCAGCAGTTTATCTTATCGGGGGGGCGGGCAGTACTTC.